This T cell receptor (beta chain) was sequenced during a study of OX40 agonist ivuxolimab in advanced cancers. As for the study more broadly: Ivuxolimab, which targeted the costimulatory receptor OX40 (CD134), was an agonistic, fully human IgG2 monoclonal antibody. Intravenous ivuxolimab was administered to patients every 2 weeks at six dose levels: 0.01, 0.1, 0.3, 1.5, 3 and 10 mg/kg. Of the approximately 54 dose-escalation patients, hepatocellular carcinoma was present in about 20, melanoma in roughly 15, renal cell carcinoma in 9 and head and neck cancer in 9. The dose-escalation cohort was about 83% male with a mean age of about 54 years, ranging from 23 to 79. Prior anti-PD-1, anti-PD-L1 or anti-CTLA-4 therapy was permitted, and checkpoint inhibitors had been received by roughly 40% of dose-escalation patients. Partial responses occurred in three dose-escalation patients, of whom one had hepatocellular carcinoma and two had cutaneous melanoma. The purpose of peripheral TCRbeta sequencing was to test whether ivuxolimab changed TCR sequence diversity and led to clonal T-cell expansion. The paper covers the monotherapy dose-escalation part of the phase I ivuxolimab trial, which included N ≈ 50 patients.

From a lookup of the germline V gene (reference sequence), CDR1 and CDR2 are LNHDA and SQIVND. The CDR3 has 15 amino acids, counting the end cysteine and phenylalanine. Just CDR3 DNA is preserved here, 45 bases in frame from base 1. Ends trimmed: V by 6 bases, J by 0 bases; bases unmatched to a gene: 4. The trial excluded patients who had a history of autoimmune disease or were on systemic immunosuppression. In every dose cohort, peripheral blood was drawn for TCR sequencing at baseline, cycle 4 day 1, and cycle 7 day 1. Samples were obtained from an open-label, multicenter, first-in-human phase I dose-escalation trial of ivuxolimab. The trial enrolled adults with locally advanced or metastatic head and neck squamous cell, hepatocellular, melanoma or renal cell carcinoma. Before TCR sequencing, CD4+ T cells and CD8+ T cells were sorted from peripheral blood as separate populations. Details on this clone: The antigen it binds to is not known. No base quality values were provided; no much bigger clone lies one nucleotide off.

To sequence the TCRbeta CDR3 region, genomic DNA was isolated from the sorted cells. The immunoSEQ Assay was used to sequence the TCRbeta CDR3 regions. Drawn from immuneACCESS, this table holds only the in-frame rearrangements with V and J called that TCRdb kept. Clones are partly lost; checked studies trace under half to an unresolved V gene and leave the rest unexplained. This sample comprises fewer than 90,000 clones, approximately 91% of them detected only once. The ten largest account for under 0.4% of the sample. What the authors observed across the whole study: In the 0.1-3.0 mg/kg groups, partial responders had among the lowest normalized peripheral clonal expansion, particularly in CD8+ T cells. The antigen specificity of the peripheral T cells that underwent clonal expansion was not determined. Low levels of normalized T-cell clonal expansion were also shown by some nonresponding patients. At doses from 0.1 to 3.0 mg/kg, clonal expansion was seen in both CD4+ and CD8+ blood T cells between baseline and week 6. After ivuxolimab, more expanded clones were found on average in CD8+ T cells than in CD4+ T cells.

The chain employs TRBV19 and TRBJ1-5, and 8 junction bases match TRBD1. The sequences come from CD4+ or CD8+ T cells sorted from blood, collected in a trial of the OX40 agonist ivuxolimab. The TCR comes from an adult with an advanced solid tumor such as melanoma, head and neck, liver or kidney cancer. CDR3 region: CASRIGQGSNQPQHF. DNA sequence: TGTGCCAGTAGAATTGGACAGGGTAGCAATCAGCCCCAGCATTTT.